This T cell receptor (beta chain) came from a study of T cell responses to AZD1222 COVID-19 vaccine. Germline-derived CDR1 and CDR2 are LGHNA and YSLEER. V lost 3 bases to trimming and J lost 5 bases, with 14 bases between them. There are 15 residues in the CDR3. About this clone itself: As yet, its antigen is unknown.

Study-level points and caveats: In all cases, repertoires were sampled only after the peak T cell response.

The assay was immunoSEQ multiplex PCR, and TCRdb's table has in-frame clones only and misses some. The sample includes about 120,000 clones, about 87% of them seen just once. The sequence was obtained from an adult who received the AZD1222 COVID-19 vaccine. The chain has TRBV4-3 and TRBJ2-1, with D perhaps given as TRBD1 or TRBD2 (5 bases each). Material: peripheral blood, obtained 28 days after the second AZD1222 dose. Written as DNA, the CDR3 is TGCGCCAGCAGCCAGCAAAATGGGGGACACAATGAGCAGTTCTTC. This sequence encodes CASSQQNGGHNEQFF.